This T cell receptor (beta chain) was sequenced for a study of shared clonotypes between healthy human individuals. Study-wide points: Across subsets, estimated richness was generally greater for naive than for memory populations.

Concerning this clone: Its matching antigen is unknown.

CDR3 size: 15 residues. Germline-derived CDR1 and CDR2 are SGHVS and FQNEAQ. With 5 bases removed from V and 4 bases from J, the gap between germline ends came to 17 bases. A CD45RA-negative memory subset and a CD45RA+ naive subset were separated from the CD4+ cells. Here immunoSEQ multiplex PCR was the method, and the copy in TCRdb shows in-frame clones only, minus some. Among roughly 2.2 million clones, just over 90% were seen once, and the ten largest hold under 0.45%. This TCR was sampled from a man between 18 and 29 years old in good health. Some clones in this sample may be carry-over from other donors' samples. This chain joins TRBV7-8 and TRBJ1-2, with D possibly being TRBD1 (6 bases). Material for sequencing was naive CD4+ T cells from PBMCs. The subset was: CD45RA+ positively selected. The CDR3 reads CASSKTDRSLYGYTF. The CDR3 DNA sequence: TGTGCCAGCAGCAAAACCGACAGGAGCCTCTATGGCTACACCTTC.